This passage covers 24 T cell receptor beta chains from one sample sequenced in a study of CD8+CD57+ T cells in acquired aplastic anemia. Researchers used genomic DNA as the template to profile TCR beta VDJ and CDR3. One entry per CDR3 protein, called by TCRdb with MiXCR from the reads. This sample has 250,000 to 300,000 distinct CDR3 sequences; 45% to 65% occur once, and the top ten carry approximately 8.2%. Sequenced: sorted CD4+, CD8+, or CD8+CD57+ T cells (not recorded which) from PBMCs. Source of these receptors: a human donor with severe aplastic anemia or a healthy control (not recorded which).

This clonotype was counted only a few times. The chain joins TRBV6-6 to TRBJ2-5, with TRBD2 identical over 11 bases. Losses at the gene ends were 6 bases for V and 0 bases for J; bases not matched to a gene: 3. The CDR3 is 15 residues long. Germline assignment: CDR1 MNHNY and CDR2 SVGAGI (reference sequence). DNA for the CDR3: TGTGCCAGCAGCGTGACTAGCGGGGACCAAGAGACCCAGTACTTC. Protein sequence: CASSVTSGDQETQYF.

This clonotype showed up many times. This chain joins TRBV7-3 and TRBJ1-6, with TRBD1 as a possible D gene (5 bases). The germline V gene encodes CDR1 SGHTA and CDR2 FQGTGA. The CDR3 loop spans 12 amino acids. With 5 bases removed from V and 14 bases from J, the gap between germline ends came to 13 bases. CDR3 sequence: CASSVQGGSLHF. The CDR3 bases are TGTGCCAGCAGCGTCCAGGGAGGATCCCTCCACTTT.

The chain uses TRBV6-1 and TRBJ2-7; 8 bases fit TRBD1. The length of the CDR3 is 14 residues. CDR1 and CDR2 from the germline V gene are MNHNS and SASEGT. J was trimmed by 5 bases and V by 6 bases; bases with no gene match: 9. The CDR3 DNA sequence: TGTGCCAGCAGCCGGACAGGGAAGGTGAACGAGCAGTACTTC. It is translated as CASSRTGKVNEQYF.

This clonotype has a handful of counts. The chain couples TRBV10-3 to TRBJ1-2; perhaps TRBD1 as D (5 bases). CDR3 length equals 13 residues. V dropped 4 bases and J dropped 1 base, with 7 bases sitting between them. The V gene's germline CDR1 is ENHRY and CDR2 SYGVKD. In nucleotides, the CDR3 is TGTGCCATCAGTGTGACAGTTAACTATGGCTACACCTTC. It translates to CAISVTVNYGYTF.

This chain uses TRBV7-8 with TRBJ2-2; TRBD1 aligns across 7 bases. V trimming: 6 bases; J trimming: 1 base; junction bases outside the gene matches: 8. CDR1 and CDR2 from the germline V gene are SGHVS and FQNEAQ. The CDR3 is made up of 16 amino acids. The CDR3: CASRRGGRVNTGELFF. CDR3 sequence (DNA): TGTGCCAGCAGAAGAGGGGGCAGGGTGAACACCGGGGAGCTGTTTTTT.

This clonotype came up many times. This rearrangement joins TRBV28 to TRBJ2-7, with 7 bases matching TRBD1. The CDR3 totals 15 residues. Trimming took 6 bases from V and 0 from J; bases not matched to a gene: 8. The germline CDR1 and CDR2 sequences are MDHEN and SYDVKM. The CDR3 nucleotides read TGTGCCAGCAGCCCGGGACAGATCCTCTCCTACGAGCAGTACTTC. Protein: CASSPGQILSYEQYF.

The rearrangement uses TRBV24-1 and TRBJ1-5; a possible D gene is TRBD1 (5 bases). Germline CDR1 KGHDR, CDR2 SFDVKD. Between the trimmed V and J ends, which lost 4 bases and 0 bases, there was a span of 9 bases. This CDR3 has 15 residues. For the CDR3, the DNA is TGTGCCACCAGTGACAGGGATGGTAGCAATCAGCCCCAGCATTTT. Amino acids: CATSDRDGSNQPQHF.

This sequence joins TRBV15 and TRBJ2-5; 11 bases map to TRBD1. V lost 8 bases, J lost 2 bases, and 7 bases stayed unmatched. The CDR3 contains 15 residues. CDR1 and CDR2 from the germline V gene are LNHNV and YYDKDF (reference sequence). This chain's CDR3 is CATVDRDRGQETQYF. In DNA, the CDR3 is TGTGCCACCGTCGACCGGGACAGGGGGCAAGAGACCCAGTACTTC.

This sequence joins TRBV15 and TRBJ1-4, with 7 bases identical to TRBD1. Germline V lookup: CDR1 LNHNV, CDR2 YYDKDF (reference sequence). Trimming cost V 2 bases and J 4 bases; bases outside gene matches: 4. CDR3 length: 15 amino acids. The CDR3 DNA sequence: TGTGCCACCAGCAGAACGGGACAGCTTAATGAAAAACTGTTTTTT. Amino acids: CATSRTGQLNEKLFF.

The CDR3 DNA reads TGCAGCGTTGAGAACAGGGGGCCCTACGAGCAGTACTTC. This encodes CSVENRGPYEQYF. J is TRBJ2-7 and V is TRBV29-1, with 9 bases that match TRBD1. This CDR3 has 13 amino acids. V dropped 3 bases and J dropped 2; count of bases not matched to a gene: 2. The germline V gene encodes CDR1 SQVTM and CDR2 ANQGSEA.

This chain joins TRBV29-1 and TRBJ2-7; 8 nucleotides line up with TRBD1. CDR1 is SQVTM, CDR2 ANQGSEA, per germline. This CDR3 contains 12 residues. Trimming removed 6 bases from V and 3 bases from J; junction bases left unmatched: 4. The CDR3 loop reads CSVQTGDYEQYF. The CDR3 DNA sequence: TGCAGCGTGCAGACAGGGGACTACGAGCAGTACTTC.

This clonotype was seen once. The chain links TRBV19 to TRBJ1-1, with 8 bases matching TRBD1. The CDR3 extends over 13 amino acids. CDR1 and CDR2 from the germline V gene are LNHDA and SQIVND (reference sequence). V was clipped by 5 bases and J by 5 bases; unmatched bases: 4. For the CDR3, the DNA is TGTGCCAGTAGTGGTTGGGACAGGACTGAAGCTTTCTTT. Encoded protein: CASSGWDRTEAFF.

The CDR3 loop is CAERDRNTGELFF. CDR3 nucleotides: TGTGCCGAGCGGGATCGGAACACCGGGGAGCTGTTTTTT. This chain joins TRBV7-9 and TRBJ2-2; TRBD2 matches 7 bases. The V gene end was trimmed by 11 bases and the J gene end by 1 base; junction bases not matched to a gene: 4. CDR1 and CDR2 from the germline V gene are SEHNR and FQNEAQ (reference sequence). There are 13 residues in the CDR3. Filled out from reference TRBV7-9 and TRBJ2-2, the complete variable domain reads DTGVSQNPRHKITKRGQNVTFRCDPISEHNRLYWYRQTLGQGPEFLTYFQNEAQLEKSRLLSDRFSAERPKGSFSTLEIQRTEQGDSAMYLCAERDRNTGELFFGEGSRLTVL.

The chain joins TRBV7-2 to TRBJ1-5; D gene unclear. This CDR3 comprises 12 residues. Trimming shortened V by 7 bases and J by 5 bases, and 9 bases separated the two germline ends. Germline lookup yields CDR1 SGHTA and CDR2 FQGNSA. The CDR3 nucleotides read TGTGCCAGCACCTTGGGTGATCAGCCCCAGCATTTT. Translated: CASTLGDQPQHF.

The CDR3 region is CASSLRGARETQYF. The DNA for the CDR3 is TGTGCCAGCAGCTTGAGGGGGGCCCGGGAGACCCAGTACTTC. This rearrangement joins TRBV7-9 to TRBJ2-5; either TRBD1 or TRBD2 may supply D (6 bases each). V dropped 3 bases and J dropped 5 bases, with 13 bases sitting between them. CDR3 length equals 14 residues. Germline V gene lookup returns CDR1 SEHNR and CDR2 FQNEAQ (reference sequence).

V is TRBV19 and J is TRBJ1-6; D may be TRBD1 (6 bases). Trimming pared 7 bases from V and 7 bases from J, leaving 11 bases between. Germline-derived CDR1 and CDR2 are LNHDA and SQIVND (reference sequence). The CDR3 has 13 amino acids. The CDR3 loop reads CASTGQSNSPLHF. The CDR3 DNA follows: TGTGCCAGTACTGGACAGTCCAATTCACCCCTCCACTTT.

The chain couples TRBV20-1 to TRBJ1-1; 7 nucleotides line up with TRBD1. Germline V gene data show CDR1 as DFQATT and CDR2 as SNEGSKA (reference sequence). V lost 7 bases and J lost 4; bases outside the gene matches: 6. The CDR3 is made up of 12 amino acids. CDR3 sequence: CSVRQGGTEAFF. The DNA for the CDR3 is TGCAGTGTCAGACAGGGTGGCACTGAAGCTTTCTTT.

The chain recombines TRBV19 with TRBJ2-7, with D possibly TRBD2 on 6 matching bases. The CDR3 runs 15 residues. The germline CDR1 and CDR2 sequences are LNHDA and SQIVND (reference sequence). The germline V and J ends were trimmed by 5 bases and 9 bases, with 23 bases remaining between them. The CDR3 DNA reads as TGTGCCAGTAGTCTCTTAATTCGGGACTTCGTTGGGCAGTACTTC. Its translation: CASSLLIRDFVGQYF.

The CDR3 coding sequence is TGTGCCAGCAGTGGGGGCTCCTCTGGAAACACCATATATTTT. It is translated as CASSGGSSGNTIYF. The V call is TRBV12-3 or TRBV12-4, the J call TRBJ1-3; D is perhaps TRBD1 (6 bases). This CDR3 spans 14 amino acids. V was pared by 5 bases and J by 0 bases, with 8 bases between.

This clonotype was counted ten times or more. The J gene is TRBJ1-6, the V gene TRBV6-1; 7 bases are shared with TRBD1. J was trimmed by 14 bases and V by 1 base; bases with no gene match: 8. From germline, CDR1 is MNHNS and CDR2 SASEGT. This CDR3 spans 14 amino acids. In DNA form, the CDR3 reads TGTGCCAGCAGTGAAGGACAGGGAACGGGATCCCTCCACTTT. It translates to CASSEGQGTGSLHF.

The chain employs TRBV19 and TRBJ1-5; 7 bases fit TRBD1. Germline CDR1 and CDR2: LNHDA and SQIVND (reference sequence). The CDR3 sequence is 15 residues long. V lost 3 bases, J lost 0 bases, and 2 bases stayed unmatched. In nucleotides, the CDR3 is TGTGCCAGTAGTATCACAGGGGATAGCAATCAGCCCCAGCATTTT. This encodes CASSITGDSNQPQHF.

This clonotype was counted only a few times. This may be a read error: a much more frequent sequence differs by one nucleotide. The chain combines TRBV20-1 with TRBJ1-1, with D unclear. Germline loops: CDR1 DFQATT, CDR2 SNEGSKA (reference sequence). The CDR3 loop spans 14 amino acids. V was cut by 0 bases and J by 4 bases, with 12 bases left in between. The CDR3 here is CSARDRQVSTEAFF. The CDR3 bases are TGCAGTGCTAGAGATCGGCAGGTGAGCACTGAAGCTTTCTTT.

This clonotype was observed many times. The gene calls are TRBV6-5 and TRBJ2-7; D might be TRBD2 (5 bases). This CDR3 is 12 amino acids long. Germline CDR1 and CDR2: MNHEY and SVGAGI. V lost 6 bases to trimming and J lost 3 bases, with 9 bases between them. In DNA, the CDR3 is TGTGCCAGCAGCCCGGGGTTCTACGAGCAGTACTTC. Its translation is CASSPGFYEQYF.

This clonotype has a count of ten or more. The rearrangement links TRBV5-8 to TRBJ1-1; D is ambiguous. Looked up from germline, CDR1 is SGHTS and CDR2 is YDEGEE. This CDR3 has 15 amino acids. Trimming cost V 0 bases and J 0 bases, with 9 bases left between them. The CDR3 DNA sequence: TGTGCCAGCAGCTTGGCTGAACAGATGAACACTGAAGCTTTCTTT. This translates into CASSLAEQMNTEAFF.